This T cell receptor (beta chain) was sequenced for a study of regulatory T cells in long-lasting Graves disease. Study-wide results and limits: Small numbers of samples may have cut accuracy.

V lost 2 bases and J 2 bases, leaving 13 bases between the germline ends. Germline CDR1 reads SGHRS; CDR2 reads YFSETQ. This CDR3 has 15 residues. For TCR beta, libraries came from iRepertoire HTBI primers and Arm-PCR of CDR3 regions. TCRdb reprocessed the multiplex PCR reads with MiXCR, giving one entry per CDR3 protein. This table holds 600,000 to 850,000 distinct CDR3 sequences, about 30% found once. As to this clonotype: Its antigen is as yet unknown.

Time point described: persistent/refractory GD, antithyroid drugs over 5 years with positive TRAb. RNA extracted from PBMCs served as the sequencing template. Here the sequenced sample was peripheral blood mononuclear cells (PBMCs), taken when the disease was refractory, from a patient treated with antithyroid drugs. The sequence was collected from a female donor with Graves disease. The J gene is TRBJ1-1, the V gene TRBV5-1; D may be TRBD1 (5 bases). The CDR3 DNA sequence: TGCGCCAGCAGCTTTCGGGGACGACATAACACTGAAGCTTTCTTT. It specifies CASSFRGRHNTEAFF.